This record looks at one T cell receptor beta chain sequence and its context. Its antigen is not known. Every TCR library drew on around 3,600 ng of total RNA. Per individual sample, eight separate reactions were used to make cDNA. Reprocessing the 5' RACE reads, TCRdb reports a single entry for every CDR3 protein and omits DNA. The table lists over 110,000 distinct CDR3 sequences, with 2% to 2.5% in the top ten. This CDR3 region has 14 residues. The germline V gene has CDR1 SQVTM and CDR2 ANQGSEA. These data are taken from a study of monozygotic twins with inflammatory bowel disease. Study-level findings and limits: By inverse Simpson index, TCRbeta diversity was lower in IBD patients than in healthy co-twins.

Sequencing used blood. The rearrangement links TRBV29-1 to TRBJ2-3; lacking DNA, the TRBD2 call made by TCRdb goes unchecked. This receptor was obtained from a human donor with ulcerative colitis or Crohn's disease, or a healthy co-twin of an affected twin (not recorded which). This CDR3 reads CSAVGTSLKDTQYF.